The rows below give T cell receptor beta chains drawn from one sample of a study of CD8 T cells in ankylosing spondylitis. MiXCR, applied by TCRdb to the 5' RACE reads, yields one record per CDR3 protein. The sample lists around 450,000 distinct CDR3 sequences, 25% to 30% occurring once. Input material: blood, either unsorted or a sorted T cell fraction (not recorded which). These TCRs come from a male donor with ankylosing spondylitis. Each CDR3 is given with its conserved first and last residue. The order of the fields is clone size, J gene, CDR3 length, V gene, D gene, CDR3 DNA, CDR3 protein. A D gene is named only where the DNA matches it firmly. Clone size is stated in some rows and not others, as once, few, many or a class when expanded.

abundance: -; j_gene: TRBJ1-1; len: 11; v_gene: TRBV20-1; d_gene: -; CDR3nt: TGCAGTGCGGCGGACGACACTGAAGCTTTCTTT; CDR3aa: CSAADDTEAFF
abundance: -; j_gene: TRBJ1-5; len: 14; v_gene: TRBV12-3/TRBV12-4; d_gene: TRBD1; CDR3nt: TGTGCCAGCAGCGGACAGGGCCATCTACAGCCCCAGCATTTT; CDR3aa: CASSGQGHLQPQHF
abundance: -; j_gene: TRBJ2-1; len: 13; v_gene: TRBV30; d_gene: -; CDR3nt: TGTGCCTGGGTGCGGTTGGGTCCGAATGAGCAGTTCTTC; CDR3aa: CAWVRLGPNEQFF
abundance: -; j_gene: TRBJ1-5; len: 14; v_gene: TRBV30; d_gene: -; CDR3nt: TGTGCCTGGAGTGTAACGGCGGGGCGTCAGCCCCAGCATTTT; CDR3aa: CAWSVTAGRQPQHF
abundance: -; j_gene: TRBJ2-2; len: 15; v_gene: TRBV7-2; d_gene: TRBD2; CDR3nt: TGTGCCAGCAGCCCACTAGCGGGAGAGGCCGGGGAGCTGTTTTTT; CDR3aa: CASSPLAGEAGELFF
abundance: -; j_gene: TRBJ1-1; len: 15; v_gene: TRBV20-1; d_gene: -; CDR3nt: TGCAGTGCTAGAGAGGCAGGGCGACTGAACACTGAAGCTTTCTTT; CDR3aa: CSAREAGRLNTEAFF
abundance: few; j_gene: TRBJ2-5; len: 15; v_gene: TRBV7-2; d_gene: -; CDR3nt: TGTGCCAGCAGCCGTGAGAGCTACTTCATAGAGACCCAGTACTTC; CDR3aa: CASSRESYFIETQYF
abundance: few; j_gene: TRBJ1-5; len: 13; v_gene: TRBV2; d_gene: -; CDR3nt: TGTGCCAGCCTGGCCGATAGCAATCAGCCCCAGCATTTT; CDR3aa: CASLADSNQPQHF
abundance: few; j_gene: TRBJ1-3; len: 15; v_gene: TRBV29-1; d_gene: -; CDR3nt: TGCAGCGTTGGGGACCTCTCGAGCTCTGGAAACACCATATATTTT; CDR3aa: CSVGDLSSSGNTIYF
abundance: -; j_gene: TRBJ2-1; len: 17; v_gene: TRBV7-9; d_gene: -; CDR3nt: TGTGCCAGCAGCACCGGACAGCCCGCCGTTCCCTACAATGAGCAGTTCTTC; CDR3aa: CASSTGQPAVPYNEQFF
abundance: few; j_gene: TRBJ2-3; len: 14; v_gene: TRBV5-6; d_gene: -; CDR3nt: TGTGCCAGCAGCTTGGGACTAACGGGGGATACGCAGTATTTT; CDR3aa: CASSLGLTGDTQYF
abundance: -; j_gene: TRBJ2-7; len: 17; v_gene: TRBV12-3/TRBV12-4; d_gene: -; CDR3nt: TGTGCCAGCAGTTTCGGCGGGCGGGGTAGGTGGGACTACGAGCAGTACTTC; CDR3aa: CASSFGGRGRWDYEQYF
abundance: few; j_gene: TRBJ1-1; len: 13; v_gene: TRBV3-1; d_gene: -; CDR3nt: TGTGCCAGCAGCCCTCGGGTGAACACTGAAGCTTTCTTT; CDR3aa: CASSPRVNTEAFF
abundance: many; j_gene: TRBJ1-5; len: 15; v_gene: TRBV15; d_gene: -; CDR3nt: TGTGCCACCAGCAGAGATGTAAGGGTTTCTCAGCCCCAGCATTTT; CDR3aa: CATSRDVRVSQPQHF
abundance: few; j_gene: TRBJ1-3; len: 15; v_gene: TRBV3-1; d_gene: -; CDR3nt: TGTGCCAGCAGCCAAGGAAGCGACAATGGAAACACCATATATTTT; CDR3aa: CASSQGSDNGNTIYF
abundance: -; j_gene: TRBJ1-1; len: 14; v_gene: TRBV7-9; d_gene: -; CDR3nt: TGTGCCAGCAGCGCAATACTGGGGGACACTGAAGCTTTCTTT; CDR3aa: CASSAILGDTEAFF
abundance: -; j_gene: TRBJ2-7; len: 12; v_gene: TRBV10-1; d_gene: -; CDR3nt: TGCGCCAGCGGCGGGGACATCTACGAGCAGTACTTC; CDR3aa: CASGGDIYEQYF
abundance: -; j_gene: TRBJ2-5; len: 16; v_gene: TRBV12-3/TRBV12-4; d_gene: TRBD2; CDR3nt: TGTGCCAGCAGCCCCGTTGGGTATCGGGGGGGGGAGACCCAGTACTTC; CDR3aa: CASSPVGYRGGETQYF